This entry is about one T cell receptor beta chain. Its antigen is unknown. The CDR3 end is not reached by the read, which stops 3 residues before it; the germline J gene fills it in. This entry is derived from a study of T cell clonality in common variable immunodeficiency. Study-wide findings and caveats: Reportedly, TCR beta sequences from common variable immunodeficiency showed fewer deletions and N-nucleotide insertions. CVID subjects had higher TCRbeta clonality than healthy controls, most marked in about a third. Shared TCRbeta clones were fewer between CVID subjects than controls.

Assay: immunoSEQ multiplex PCR; the TCRdb copy retains only in-frame clones and omits some. This sample has about 35,000 clones and no singletons, with about 9.5% in the ten largest. The CDR3 contains 15 residues. Germline CDR1 and CDR2: LNHDA and SQIVND (reference sequence). Both groups were predominantly of Caucasian heritage. J is TRBJ2-3 and V is TRBV19; D uncertain. The clonotype comes from a person aged 18 to 75 in good health. Sample: peripheral blood mononuclear cells. CDR3 DNA, as far as it was read: TGTGCCAGTAGCCCCCAGAGTTATAGCAATCAGCCG. This gives the protein CASSPQSYSNQP. The whole CDR3 is CASSPQSYSNQPQYF.